The T cell receptor beta chain under discussion was sequenced for a study of cytomegalovirus exposure and HLA in healthy donors. Study in general: About 85 million unique TCRs from HLA-typed donors were held in an early release of data.

60 Vbeta and 13 Jbeta primers were used in PCR. Profiling relied on immunoSEQ multiplex PCR, and the TCRdb table lists in-frame clones only, not all of them. This sample has hundreds of thousands of clones, with around 80% found just once. Broader study findings: Analysis performed later found roughly 18,000 TCR beta sequences associated with HLA alleles at 0.05 false discovery rate. In a later analysis, HLA-C alleles had the fewest associated TCRs, DRB1 alleles the most. The majority of CMV-associated TCR beta chains were reported as apparently HLA-restricted in a later analysis.

A remark on this clone: What it binds is unknown.

CDR3 size: 15 residues. The V gene end was trimmed by 4 bases and the J gene end by 5 bases; junction bases not matched to a gene: 6. CDR1 is SGHRS, CDR2 YFSETQ, per germline. The specimen was PBMCs. The gene calls are TRBV5-1 and TRBJ2-2, with 9 bases aligning to TRBD1. The TCR originated in a man aged 35 to 55 in good health and CMV-seronegative. CDR3 coding DNA: TGCGCCAGCAGCCCCGGGACAGGGAAAACCGGGGAGCTGTTTTTT. Translated: CASSPGTGKTGELFF. Full variable domain (outside the CDR3, taken from reference TRBV5-1 and TRBJ2-2): KAGVTQTPRYLIKTRGQQVTLSCSPISGHRSVSWYQQTPGQGLQFLFEYFSETQRNKGNFPGRFSGRQFSNSRSEMNVSTLELGDSALYLCASSPGTGKTGELFFGEGSRLTVL.